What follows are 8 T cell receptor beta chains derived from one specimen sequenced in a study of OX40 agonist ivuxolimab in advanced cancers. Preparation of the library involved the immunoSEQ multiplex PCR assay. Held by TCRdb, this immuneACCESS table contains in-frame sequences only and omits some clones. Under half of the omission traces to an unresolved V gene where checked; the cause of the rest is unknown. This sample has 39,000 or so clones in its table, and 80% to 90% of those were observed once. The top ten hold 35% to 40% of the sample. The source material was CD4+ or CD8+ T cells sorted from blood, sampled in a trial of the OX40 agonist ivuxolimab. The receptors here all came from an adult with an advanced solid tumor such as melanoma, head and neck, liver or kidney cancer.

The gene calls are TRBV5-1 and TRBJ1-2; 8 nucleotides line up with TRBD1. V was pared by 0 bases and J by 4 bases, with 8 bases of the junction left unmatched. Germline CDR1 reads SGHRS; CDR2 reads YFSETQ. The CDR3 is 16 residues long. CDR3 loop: CASSLAGQGPPYGYTF. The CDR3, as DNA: TGCGCCAGCAGCTTGGCTGGACAGGGTCCCCCCTATGGCTACACCTTC.

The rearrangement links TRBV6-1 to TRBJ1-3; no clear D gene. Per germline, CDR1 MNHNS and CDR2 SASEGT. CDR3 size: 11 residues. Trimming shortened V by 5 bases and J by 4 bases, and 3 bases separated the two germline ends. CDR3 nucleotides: TGTGCCAGCAGTCTAGGAAACACCATATATTTT. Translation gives CASSLGNTIYF.

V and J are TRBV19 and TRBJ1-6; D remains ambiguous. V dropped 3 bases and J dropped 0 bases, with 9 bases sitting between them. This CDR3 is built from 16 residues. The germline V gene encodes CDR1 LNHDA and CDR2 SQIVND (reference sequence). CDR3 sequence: CASSIGLHSYNSPLHF. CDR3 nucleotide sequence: TGTGCCAGTAGTATTGGTCTGCACTCCTATAATTCACCCCTCCACTTT.

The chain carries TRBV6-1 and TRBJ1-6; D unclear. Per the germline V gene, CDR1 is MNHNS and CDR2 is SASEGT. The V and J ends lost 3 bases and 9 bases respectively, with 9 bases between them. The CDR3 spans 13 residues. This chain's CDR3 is CASSDSGFSPLHF. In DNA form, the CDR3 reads TGTGCCAGCAGTGATTCAGGTTTTTCACCCCTCCACTTT.

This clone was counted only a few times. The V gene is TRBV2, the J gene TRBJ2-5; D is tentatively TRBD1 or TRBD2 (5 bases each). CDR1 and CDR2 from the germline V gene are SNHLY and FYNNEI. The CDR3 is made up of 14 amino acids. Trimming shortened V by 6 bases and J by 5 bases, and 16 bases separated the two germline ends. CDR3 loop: CASRGRFPGETQYF. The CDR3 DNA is TGTGCCAGCAGGGGACGGTTCCCGGGGGAGACCCAGTACTTC. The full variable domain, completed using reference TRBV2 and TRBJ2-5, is EPEVTQTPSHQVTQMGQEVILRCVPISNHLYFYWYRQILGQKVEFLVSFYNNEISEKSEIFDDQFSVERPDGSNFTLKIRSTKLEDSAMYFCASRGRFPGETQYFGPGTRLLVL.

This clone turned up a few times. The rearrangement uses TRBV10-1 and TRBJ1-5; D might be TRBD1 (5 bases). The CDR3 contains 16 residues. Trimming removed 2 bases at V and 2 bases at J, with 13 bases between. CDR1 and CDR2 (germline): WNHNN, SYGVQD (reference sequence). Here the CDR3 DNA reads TGCGCCAGCAGTGAGCCCGGGACCCGGGGCAATCAGCCCCAGCATTTT. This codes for CASSEPGTRGNQPQHF.

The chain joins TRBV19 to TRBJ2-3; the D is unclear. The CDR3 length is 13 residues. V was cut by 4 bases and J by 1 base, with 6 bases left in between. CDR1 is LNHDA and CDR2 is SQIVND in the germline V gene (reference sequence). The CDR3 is CASSTERTDTQYF. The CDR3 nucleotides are TGTGCCAGTAGTACGGAACGCACAGATACGCAGTATTTT.

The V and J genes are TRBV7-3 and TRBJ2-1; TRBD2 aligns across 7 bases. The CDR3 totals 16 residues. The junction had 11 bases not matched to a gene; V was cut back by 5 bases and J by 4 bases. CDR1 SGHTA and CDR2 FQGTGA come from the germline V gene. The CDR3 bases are TGTGCCAGCAGCCCCGTGGGCGGGAGTGGTTACAATGAGCAGTTCTTC. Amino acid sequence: CASSPVGGSGYNEQFF.